This T cell receptor beta chain originates from a study of regulatory T cells in long-lasting Graves disease. Whole-study findings and limits: There was favoring of TRBV28, TRBJ1-2 and TRBJ2-5 in persistent disease.

The CDR3 runs 13 residues. In germline, CDR1 is MDHEN, CDR2 SYDVKM. V dropped 3 bases and J dropped 4 bases, with 9 bases sitting between them. Noted time point: newly diagnosed GD, antithyroid drugs for less than 3 months. PBMC-derived RNA was used for the TCR library. Both iRepertoire HTBI primers and Arm-PCR of CDR3 regions were used to build the TCR beta libraries. MiXCR, applied by TCRdb to the multiplex PCR reads, yields one record per CDR3 protein. This sample carries roughly 380,000 distinct CDR3 sequences, approximately 15% of them seen once, and the ten largest clones take roughly 27%. As for this clonotype: The target antigen is unknown.

A further study also used this sample, focusing on T cells in Graves' hyperthyroidism and ophthalmopathy.

Sample: peripheral blood mononuclear cells (PBMCs), taken at new diagnosis, from a patient treated with antithyroid drugs. This TCR came from a man between 40 and 49 years old with Graves disease. The chain joins TRBV28 to TRBJ1-2; D unclear. CDR3 protein: CASSLPGVYGYTF. The DNA of the CDR3 is TGTGCCAGCAGTTTGCCAGGAGTCTATGGCTACACCTTC.